This T cell receptor beta chain was identified in a study of cytotoxic CD8 clonotypes in ibrutinib-treated CLL. The germline V gene has CDR1 LNHDA and CDR2 SQIVND (reference sequence). The CDR3 has 15 amino acids. After removal of 3 bases from V and 5 bases from J, the junction contained 9 bases not matched to a gene. Assay: immunoSEQ multiplex PCR; the TCRdb copy retains only in-frame clones and omits some. The table records more than 15,000 clones, 75% to 85% of them present only once. This sequence originates from a human donor with chronic lymphocytic leukemia. The rearrangement uses TRBV19 and TRBJ2-7; the match to TRBD2 covers 8 bases. The input for sequencing was PBMCs, taken before ibrutinib treatment. The CDR3 sequence: CASSMRAGVVNEQYF. The CDR3, as DNA: TGTGCCAGTAGTATGAGAGCGGGAGTTGTCAACGAGCAGTACTTC. Supplemented by reference TRBV19 and TRBJ2-7, the full variable domain reads DGGITQSPKYLFRKEGQNVTLSCEQNLNHDAMYWYRQDPGQGLRLIYYSQIVNDFQKGDIAEGYSVSREKKESFPLTVTSAQKNPTAFYLCASSMRAGVVNEQYFGPGTRLTVT.